A selection of T cell receptor beta chains follows, all from one sample in a study of OX40 agonist ivuxolimab in advanced cancers. Libraries were prepared by immunoSEQ multiplex PCR; TCRdb keeps only in-frame clonotypes and omits some of them. The table shows 90,000 to 95,000 clones, with around four fifths occurring only once. The sample in question was CD4+ or CD8+ T cells sorted from blood, obtained in a trial of the OX40 agonist ivuxolimab. The receptor set was obtained from an adult with an advanced solid tumor such as melanoma, head and neck, liver or kidney cancer. Each CDR3 is given with its conserved first and last residue. Fields, in order: CDR3 DNA, CDR3 protein, V gene, D gene, clone size, J gene. D genes are given only for firm matches. Size tells how often a clone was seen (once, few, many) or the class of an expanded clone, and some rows leave it out.

CDR3 DNA: TGTGCCAGTAGTATAGATGCCCGGAATAACTATGGCTACACCTTC
CDR3 protein: CASSIDARNNYGYTF
V gene: TRBV19
D gene: -
clone size: -
J gene: TRBJ1-2

CDR3 DNA: TGTGCCAGCAGTTTAGCCGTGTTTTACAATGAGCAGTTCTTC
CDR3 protein: CASSLAVFYNEQFF
V gene: TRBV28
D gene: -
clone size: -
J gene: TRBJ2-1

CDR3 DNA: TGTGCCAGTAGTATAGTCGGGTTGGAACACTATGGCTACACCTTC
CDR3 protein: CASSIVGLEHYGYTF
V gene: TRBV19
D gene: -
clone size: -
J gene: TRBJ1-2

CDR3 DNA: TGTGCCAGCAGGCTGGGTCAGCCGAACACCGGGGAGCTGTTTTTT
CDR3 protein: CASRLGQPNTGELFF
V gene: TRBV28
D gene: -
clone size: -
J gene: TRBJ2-2

CDR3 DNA: TGCGCCAGCAGTGTTCGTGGGGGGGGCACCGGGGAGCTGTTTTTT
CDR3 protein: CASSVRGGGTGELFF
V gene: TRBV10-1
D gene: TRBD2
clone size: -
J gene: TRBJ2-2

CDR3 DNA: TGTGCCAGCAGCTTTAACCGGGACAACAATCAGCCCCAGCATTTT
CDR3 protein: CASSFNRDNNQPQHF
V gene: TRBV7-2
D gene: -
clone size: -
J gene: TRBJ1-5

CDR3 DNA: TGCGCCAGCAGTGAAGCGTGGAAGAATTCACCCCTCCACTTT
CDR3 protein: CASSEAWKNSPLHF
V gene: TRBV6-1
D gene: -
clone size: -
J gene: TRBJ1-6

CDR3 DNA: TGCGCCAGCAGCTTGGGGGGAGACATTCAGTACTTC
CDR3 protein: CASSLGGDIQYF
V gene: TRBV5-1
D gene: -
clone size: -
J gene: TRBJ2-4

CDR3 DNA: TGTGCCAGCAGTTTATTGTGGTGGCCTGGAAGGTCCCCAGATACGCAGTATTTT
CDR3 protein: CASSLLWWPGRSPDTQYF
V gene: TRBV27
D gene: -
clone size: -
J gene: TRBJ2-3

CDR3 DNA: TGCAGTACTAGGACGGGAGAGACCCAGTACTTC
CDR3 protein: CSTRTGETQYF
V gene: TRBV20-1
D gene: -
clone size: -
J gene: TRBJ2-5

CDR3 DNA: TGTGCCAGCAGCGTACAGGGGGCGAACACCGGGGAGCTGTTTTTT
CDR3 protein: CASSVQGANTGELFF
V gene: TRBV9
D gene: TRBD1
clone size: -
J gene: TRBJ2-2

CDR3 DNA: TGTGCCAGCAGCTTACAGGGTAGTAGAGAGACCCAGTACTTC
CDR3 protein: CASSLQGSRETQYF
V gene: TRBV11-3
D gene: -
clone size: few
J gene: TRBJ2-5

CDR3 DNA: TGTGCCAGCATGCGCTCTGGGGCCAACGTCCTGACTTTC
CDR3 protein: CASMRSGANVLTF
V gene: TRBV6-5
D gene: -
clone size: few
J gene: TRBJ2-6

CDR3 DNA: TGTGCCTGGCGGACAGGGGGCGCGAATAACTATGGCTACACCTTC
CDR3 protein: CAWRTGGANNYGYTF
V gene: TRBV30
D gene: TRBD1
clone size: few
J gene: TRBJ1-2

CDR3 DNA: TGTGCCAGTCGGGATCCGGGCCACACCGGGGAGCTGTTTTTT
CDR3 protein: CASRDPGHTGELFF
V gene: TRBV19
D gene: -
clone size: -
J gene: TRBJ2-2

CDR3 DNA: TGCGCCAGCAGCTTGGCCGCGGGGCCCCAAGAGACCCAGTACTTC
CDR3 protein: CASSLAAGPQETQYF
V gene: TRBV5-1
D gene: -
clone size: -
J gene: TRBJ2-5

CDR3 DNA: TGTGCCAGCAGTCTCCTGGGGTCCACAGATACGCAGTATTTT
CDR3 protein: CASSLLGSTDTQYF
V gene: TRBV6-4
D gene: -
clone size: -
J gene: TRBJ2-3

CDR3 DNA: TGTGCCAGCTCACTTTCCCGGGACGGAAACTATGGCTACACCTTC
CDR3 protein: CASSLSRDGNYGYTF
V gene: TRBV18
D gene: -
clone size: -
J gene: TRBJ1-2

CDR3 DNA: TGCAGCGTTGAAGAGGACGGGGGCCAGACAGGGCGTAACTATGGCTACACCTTC
CDR3 protein: CSVEEDGGQTGRNYGYTF
V gene: TRBV29-1
D gene: TRBD1
clone size: -
J gene: TRBJ1-2

CDR3 DNA: TGCGCCAGCAGCTTGGCGCTCTCCGGTGGGGCAGATACGCAGTATTTT
CDR3 protein: CASSLALSGGADTQYF
V gene: TRBV5-1
D gene: -
clone size: -
J gene: TRBJ2-3

CDR3 DNA: TGTGCCAGCAGCTCTCCAGAAGAGACCCAGTACTTC
CDR3 protein: CASSSPEETQYF
V gene: TRBV7-2
D gene: -
clone size: -
J gene: TRBJ2-5

CDR3 DNA: TGTGCCAGCAGCCGCGGGACTGGCCAAGAGACCCAGTACTTC
CDR3 protein: CASSRGTGQETQYF
V gene: TRBV7-7
D gene: -
clone size: few
J gene: TRBJ2-5

CDR3 DNA: TGCGCCAGCAGCTCCGGGACAGAGATAACCCAATATAGCAATCAGCCCCAGCATTTT
CDR3 protein: CASSSGTEITQYSNQPQHF
V gene: TRBV5-1
D gene: TRBD1
clone size: -
J gene: TRBJ1-5

CDR3 DNA: TGTGCCAGCAGCCCGAACCTAGTCGCCTACGAGCAGTACTTC
CDR3 protein: CASSPNLVAYEQYF
V gene: TRBV7-2
D gene: -
clone size: -
J gene: TRBJ2-7

CDR3 DNA: TGTGCCAGCGGTGTTCGGGCATGGCCGGGACGGAACCAAGAGACCCAGTACTTC
CDR3 protein: CASGVRAWPGRNQETQYF
V gene: TRBV28
D gene: -
clone size: -
J gene: TRBJ2-5

CDR3 DNA: TGTGCCAGCAGCTTAGAGGCAGGGGGTCTGTATTTT
CDR3 protein: CASSLEAGGLYF
V gene: TRBV7-9
D gene: TRBD1
clone size: -
J gene: TRBJ2-3

CDR3 DNA: TGCGCCAGCCAAACCGGGACAGGGGCGGCTGAGCAGTTCTTC
CDR3 protein: CASQTGTGAAEQFF
V gene: TRBV5-1
D gene: TRBD1
clone size: -
J gene: TRBJ2-1

CDR3 DNA: TGCGCCAGCAGCTTGAGGGGACAGTTAGAGACCCAGTACTTC
CDR3 protein: CASSLRGQLETQYF
V gene: TRBV5-1
D gene: TRBD1
clone size: -
J gene: TRBJ2-5

CDR3 DNA: TGCAGCGTTCAAAGGGAAGGGGGGGACTATGGCTACACCTTC
CDR3 protein: CSVQREGGDYGYTF
V gene: TRBV29-1
D gene: -
clone size: -
J gene: TRBJ1-2

CDR3 DNA: TGTGCCAGCAGCCCCGCGGGAAACACCATATATTTT
CDR3 protein: CASSPAGNTIYF
V gene: TRBV7-9
D gene: -
clone size: -
J gene: TRBJ1-3

CDR3 DNA: TGCGCCAGCAGCCAAGAGGTGGCAGGGGGCTCTGGAAACACCATATATTTT
CDR3 protein: CASSQEVAGGSGNTIYF
V gene: TRBV4-3
D gene: TRBD1
clone size: -
J gene: TRBJ1-3

CDR3 DNA: TGTGCCAGCAGTTCCGGTCAGTACAATGAGCAGTTCTTC
CDR3 protein: CASSSGQYNEQFF
V gene: TRBV6-6
D gene: -
clone size: -
J gene: TRBJ2-1

CDR3 DNA: TGTGCCAGCAGCTCGGACAGGGGAGGCACTGAAGCTTTCTTT
CDR3 protein: CASSSDRGGTEAFF
V gene: TRBV11-2
D gene: TRBD1
clone size: -
J gene: TRBJ1-1

CDR3 DNA: TGTGCCAGCAGCTACCAAATTGGGGGGACGAACACTGAAGCTTTCTTT
CDR3 protein: CASSYQIGGTNTEAFF
V gene: TRBV6-5
D gene: -
clone size: -
J gene: TRBJ1-1

CDR3 DNA: TGTGCCAGCAGAGCTAACAGGGCCACTAATGAAAAACTGTTTTTT
CDR3 protein: CASRANRATNEKLFF
V gene: TRBV6-1
D gene: -
clone size: -
J gene: TRBJ1-4

CDR3 DNA: TGTGCCAGCAGCTTAGGACGTTTTTCAGGGGGCTCCGGGAACACTGAAGCTTTCTTT
CDR3 protein: CASSLGRFSGGSGNTEAFF
V gene: TRBV7-8
D gene: TRBD1
clone size: once
J gene: TRBJ1-1

CDR3 DNA: TGTGCCAGCAGCGTAGAGCGGGGGAGCACAGATACGCAGTATTTT
CDR3 protein: CASSVERGSTDTQYF
V gene: TRBV9
D gene: TRBD2
clone size: -
J gene: TRBJ2-3

CDR3 DNA: TGTGCCAGCAGCGTAAAAAACTATGGCTACACCTTC
CDR3 protein: CASSVKNYGYTF
V gene: TRBV11-1
D gene: -
clone size: -
J gene: TRBJ1-2

CDR3 DNA: TGTGCCAGCAGTCTGCTGGGGGAAACTGAAGCTTTCTTT
CDR3 protein: CASSLLGETEAFF
V gene: TRBV28
D gene: -
clone size: -
J gene: TRBJ1-1

CDR3 DNA: TGCAGCGTCTGGACAGGGGCGAACACCGGGGAGCTGTTTTTT
CDR3 protein: CSVWTGANTGELFF
V gene: TRBV29-1
D gene: TRBD1
clone size: -
J gene: TRBJ2-2

CDR3 DNA: TGTGCCAGCAGTCTACACCTCCCCAATGAGCAGTTCTTC
CDR3 protein: CASSLHLPNEQFF
V gene: TRBV6-1
D gene: -
clone size: -
J gene: TRBJ2-1

CDR3 DNA: TGTGCCAGCAGACCGGGACAGACCAACACTGAAGCTTTCTTT
CDR3 protein: CASRPGQTNTEAFF
V gene: TRBV6-5
D gene: TRBD1
clone size: once
J gene: TRBJ1-1

CDR3 DNA: TGTGCCATCAGTGTTGACAGGGGTGATGAAAAACTGTTTTTT
CDR3 protein: CAISVDRGDEKLFF
V gene: TRBV10-3
D gene: TRBD1
clone size: -
J gene: TRBJ1-4

CDR3 DNA: TGTGCCAGCAAGCGGACAGGGAGCTCCTACGAGCAGTACTTC
CDR3 protein: CASKRTGSSYEQYF
V gene: TRBV27
D gene: TRBD1
clone size: once
J gene: TRBJ2-7

CDR3 DNA: TGTGCCAGCAGTTTCGGCGGGACCGCGGAGACCCAGTACTTC
CDR3 protein: CASSFGGTAETQYF
V gene: TRBV28
D gene: -
clone size: -
J gene: TRBJ2-5

CDR3 DNA: TGTGCCAGCAGCTTCGCCGCTCCGAGGGCTGGAAACACCATATATTTT
CDR3 protein: CASSFAAPRAGNTIYF
V gene: TRBV7-2
D gene: -
clone size: few
J gene: TRBJ1-3

CDR3 DNA: TGCGCCAGCAGCCCTGGAGGCAGCTCTAACTATGGCTACACCTTC
CDR3 protein: CASSPGGSSNYGYTF
V gene: TRBV5-1
D gene: -
clone size: -
J gene: TRBJ1-2

CDR3 DNA: TGTGCCAGCAGCTGGACAGGAGGACCCCCCTACGAGCAGTACTTC
CDR3 protein: CASSWTGGPPYEQYF
V gene: TRBV5-6
D gene: TRBD1
clone size: -
J gene: TRBJ2-7

CDR3 DNA: TGTGCCAGCATTGGAGGGACAGGGGACCTACCTTCTCTCTTC
CDR3 protein: CASIGGTGDLPSLF
V gene: TRBV2
D gene: TRBD1
clone size: -
J gene: TRBJ2-7

CDR3 DNA: TGTGCCAGCAGCTCGGGAATTGGGATGAACACTGAAGCTTTCTTT
CDR3 protein: CASSSGIGMNTEAFF
V gene: TRBV9
D gene: -
clone size: -
J gene: TRBJ1-1

CDR3 DNA: TGTGCCAGCAGCTTAGATGAGGATTCACCCCTCCACTTT
CDR3 protein: CASSLDEDSPLHF
V gene: TRBV7-7
D gene: -
clone size: -
J gene: TRBJ1-6

CDR3 DNA: TGTGCCAGTAGTATATATGATCAGCCCCAGCATTTT
CDR3 protein: CASSIYDQPQHF
V gene: TRBV19
D gene: -
clone size: few
J gene: TRBJ1-5